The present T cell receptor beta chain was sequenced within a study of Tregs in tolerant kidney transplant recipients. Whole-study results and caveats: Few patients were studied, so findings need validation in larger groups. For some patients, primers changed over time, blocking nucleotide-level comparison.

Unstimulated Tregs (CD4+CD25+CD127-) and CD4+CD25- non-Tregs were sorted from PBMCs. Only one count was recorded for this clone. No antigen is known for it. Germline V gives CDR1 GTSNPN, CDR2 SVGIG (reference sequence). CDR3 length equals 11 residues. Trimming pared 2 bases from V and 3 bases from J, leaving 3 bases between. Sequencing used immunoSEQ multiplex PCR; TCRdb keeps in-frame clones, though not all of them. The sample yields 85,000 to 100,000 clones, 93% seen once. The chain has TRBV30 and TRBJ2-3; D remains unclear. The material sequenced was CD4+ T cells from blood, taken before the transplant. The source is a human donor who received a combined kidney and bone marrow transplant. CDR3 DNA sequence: TGTGCCTGGAGTCAGACAGATACGCAGTATTTT. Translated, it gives CAWSQTDTQYF.